Listed below are T cell receptor beta chains from one sample, sequenced in a study of graft-versus-host responses after intestinal transplantation. Sequencing was performed with immunoSEQ multiplex PCR; in TCRdb, only in-frame clones are kept and a portion is missing. Here the sample spans fewer than 110,000 clones, roughly 93% being singletons. Antigens of these TCRs are unknown. Source: unstimulated CD8+ T cells sorted from spleen or lymph node cells, taken before intestinal transplant. The receptors here all came from a human donor who received an intestinal transplant. Both conserved end residues are part of each CDR3. The D gene is left open where the match is weak. The size field is filled for only some rows; it gives once, few, many or a size class.

d_call	v_call	j_call	cdr3_length	clone_size	cdr3_nt	cdr3_aa
.	TRBV12-2	TRBJ2-2	16	.	TGTGCAAGTCGCTTAAGTAACAGGGCGCGTCCCGGGGAGCTGTTTTTT	CASRLSNRARPGELFF
.	TRBV5-6	TRBJ1-4	15	once	TGTGCCAGCAGCCCCGGGGGCCCGCCTAATGAAAAACTGTTTTTT	CASSPGGPPNEKLFF
TRBD2	TRBV6-5	TRBJ2-5	16	.	TGTGCCAGCAGTTACTCCGCTAGCGGGGTCGGGGAGACCCAGTACTTC	CASSYSASGVGETQYF
.	TRBV2	TRBJ1-4	13	.	TGTGCCAGCAGAGACAGTCTTAATGAAAAACTGTTTTTT	CASRDSLNEKLFF
.	TRBV30	TRBJ1-6	14	once	TGTGCCTGGAGTAGGGCGGCCTATAATTCACCCCTCCACTTT	CAWSRAAYNSPLHF
.	TRBV7-9	TRBJ1-2	18	once	TGTGCCAGCAGCGGAATAGGTCAGCCCGAAATCAGCGACTATGGCTACACCTTC	CASSGIGQPEISDYGYTF
.	TRBV5-1	TRBJ1-6	15	once	TGCGCCAGCAGCTTGGCCAGGGACTATAATTCACCCCTCCACTTT	CASSLARDYNSPLHF
.	TRBV14	TRBJ2-7	14	.	TGTGCCAGCAGCCAAGTGGGCGCAGGTTACGAGCAGTACTTC	CASSQVGAGYEQYF
.	TRBV12-2	TRBJ1-5	14	.	TGTGCAAGTCCCGCCGGTGATAGCAATCAGCCCCAGCATTTT	CASPAGDSNQPQHF
TRBD2	TRBV7-9	TRBJ2-1	15	.	TGTGCCAGCAGCTTTAGCGGGGGGGCGGGGAATGAGCAGTTCTTC	CASSFSGGAGNEQFF
TRBD1	TRBV7-9	TRBJ1-1	14	.	TGTGCCAGCAGCCTGGGACAGGGCCACACTGAAGCTTTCTTT	CASSLGQGHTEAFF
.	TRBV28	TRBJ1-1	12	.	TGTGCCAGCAGTGGGTCGGTGAACGAAGCTTTCTTT	CASSGSVNEAFF
.	TRBV6-1	TRBJ2-5	16	once	TGTGCCAGCAGTGATTTTGAGATCCAAGCTCTAGAGACCCAGTACTTC	CASSDFEIQALETQYF
.	TRBV11-2	TRBJ1-4	16	.	TGTGCCAGCAGCTTAGTTGGACCCGCAACTAATGAAAAACTGTTTTTT	CASSLVGPATNEKLFF
.	TRBV7-8	TRBJ1-4	13	once	TGTGCCAGCAGCTTACAAACAGAGGAAAAACTGTTTTTT	CASSLQTEEKLFF
TRBD2	TRBV4-1	TRBJ2-1	14	.	TGCGCCAGCAGCAATAGCGGGGGGAATAATGAGCAGTTCTTC	CASSNSGGNNEQFF
.	TRBV7-9	TRBJ1-6	14	.	TGTGCCAGCAGCTTAACGTCAGATAATTCACCCCTCCACTTT	CASSLTSDNSPLHF
.	TRBV5-1	TRBJ2-7	14	.	TGCGCCAGCAGCTTGGGGGACAACCAAGTCGAGCAGTACTTC	CASSLGDNQVEQYF
.	TRBV30	TRBJ1-3	15	.	TGTGCCTGGTCGGTAGGGACCCTCTCTGGAAACACCATATATTTT	CAWSVGTLSGNTIYF
.	TRBV4-1	TRBJ1-1	16	.	TGCGCCAGCAGCCAAGCTTGGGGGTTTGGGGGCACTGAAGCTTTCTTT	CASSQAWGFGGTEAFF
.	TRBV9	TRBJ2-2	16	.	TGTGCCAGCACCTTACTCGACCCTTCTAGAGGAGGGGAGCTGTTTTTT	CASTLLDPSRGGELFF
.	TRBV6-6	TRBJ1-1	13	.	TGTGCCAGCGGGCCGCGGGCGAACACTGAAGCTTTCTTT	CASGPRANTEAFF
.	TRBV4-1	TRBJ1-4	15	.	TGCGCCAGCAGCCAAGATGCGGGGCGTCGGGAAAAACTGTTTTTT	CASSQDAGRREKLFF
.	TRBV19	TRBJ2-7	12	few	TGTGCCAGTAGTTCCCATCTGCGCGAGCAGTACTTC	CASSSHLREQYF
TRBD2	TRBV7-8	TRBJ2-5	17	.	TGTGCCAGCAGCCCCGGGACTAGCGGGGAGTCAGGAGAGACCCAGTACTTC	CASSPGTSGESGETQYF
.	TRBV2	TRBJ2-7	11	.	TGTGCCAGCAGTGTGGTCCGCGAGCAGTACTTC	CASSVVREQYF
.	TRBV2	TRBJ2-5	16	.	TGTGCCAGCAGTGAAGCGCTGGCAGGGGACCAAGAGACCCAGTACTTC	CASSEALAGDQETQYF
.	TRBV9	TRBJ1-3	15	.	TGTGCCAGCAGCCCCGCGAGGGGCCCTGGAAACACCATATATTTT	CASSPARGPGNTIYF
.	TRBV19	TRBJ1-2	15	.	TGTGCCAGTAGTATTGGGGACGGATCGCTTAATGGCTACACCTTC	CASSIGDGSLNGYTF
.	TRBV7-9	TRBJ2-1	14	few	TGTGCCAGCAGCCCGGGACCTAGGTACAATGAGCAGTTCTTC	CASSPGPRYNEQFF
TRBD2	TRBV13	TRBJ2-7	16	.	TGTGCCAGCAGCTTAGGGGGACTAGCGGGGGACTACGAGCAGTACTTC	CASSLGGLAGDYEQYF
.	TRBV7-6	TRBJ1-2	13	.	TGTGCCATCCCGGGGAGGGTTGGGAGCGGCTACACCTTC	CAIPGRVGSGYTF
TRBD1	TRBV13	TRBJ1-2	15	.	TGTGCCAGCAGCTCTCCGGGACAGGAAAACTATGGCTACACCTTC	CASSSPGQENYGYTF
.	TRBV10-2	TRBJ1-2	14	.	TGCGCCAGCAGAGATCACAGACCGGAGGGTGGCTACACCTTC	CASRDHRPEGGYTF
.	TRBV7-8	TRBJ1-2	15	.	TGTGCCAGCAGCTTAGAAGAAAGGCACAAGGATGGCTACACCTTC	CASSLEERHKDGYTF
.	TRBV4-1	TRBJ2-3	14	.	TGCGCCAGCAGCACCCCGACTATCACAGATACGCAGTATTTT	CASSTPTITDTQYF
TRBD1	TRBV11-2	TRBJ1-1	15	once	TGTGCCAGCAGCCCTCCCATGACAGGGAACGCTGAAGCTTTCTTT	CASSPPMTGNAEAFF
.	TRBV27	TRBJ1-2	13	.	TGTGCCAGCAGTTTAGGAATGGGCTATGACTACACCTTC	CASSLGMGYDYTF
TRBD1	TRBV5-4	TRBJ2-7	14	.	TGTGCCAGCAGCTTGGGGACAGGGGCCTACGAGCAGTACTTC	CASSLGTGAYEQYF
TRBD1	TRBV19	TRBJ1-1	11	.	TGTGCTATCAGGGGGGGAACTGAAGCTTTCTTT	CAIRGGTEAFF
TRBD1	TRBV5-1	TRBJ1-1	13	.	TGCGCCAGCAGCGTCTACAGGGGAACTGAAGCTTTCTTT	CASSVYRGTEAFF
.	TRBV13	TRBJ2-1	15	.	TGTGCCAGCAGCTTATTTGAGTTCCGCGACAATGAGCAGTTCTTC	CASSLFEFRDNEQFF
.	TRBV18	TRBJ2-6	15	once	TGTGCCAGCTCACCCCTAGGCTCTGGGGCCAACGTCCTGACTTTC	CASSPLGSGANVLTF
.	TRBV6-5	TRBJ1-5	15	.	TGTGCCAGCAGGCCGTTCCGGGACAGCAATCAGCCCCAGCATTTT	CASRPFRDSNQPQHF
.	TRBV7-8	TRBJ2-1	17	.	TGTGCCAGCAGCCCCAGCCCAGGGGACAACTCCTACAATGAGCAGTTCTTC	CASSPSPGDNSYNEQFF
.	TRBV5-4	TRBJ1-1	11	.	TGTGCCTCCGGGGGGGATACTGAAGCTTTCTTT	CASGGDTEAFF